This T cell receptor beta chain was documented in a study of blood T cell repertoires in COVID-19. For the study at large: T cells, B-cell-depleted T cells, or PBMCs provided the cDNA or gDNA that served as material.

Per the authors' pipeline: Reference gene primer amplification in the assay estimated nucleated cell counts. TCRdb's copy holds only in-frame clones and misses some; the assay was immunoSEQ multiplex PCR. That table gives V, J and clone size, and the DNA gave D and trimming. The sample includes around 200,000 clones, roughly nine tenths seen only once; the top ten take roughly 2.4%. Germline V gene lookup returns CDR1 GTSNPN and CDR2 SVGIG (reference sequence). The CDR3 length is 11 residues. Trimming pared 5 bases from V and 5 bases from J, leaving 9 bases between. The genes are TRBV30 and TRBJ1-1; no reliable D call. This receptor was taken from a woman aged 50 to 65 with acute or convalescent COVID-19. Specimen: peripheral blood. The CDR3 nucleotides are TGTGCCTGGGGAGTTGAGACTGAAGCTTTCTTT. Translation gives CAWGVETEAFF.